Below, 24 T cell receptor beta chains from the same sample are listed, as sequenced in a study of blood T cell repertoires in COVID-19. The method was immunoSEQ multiplex PCR; TCRdb's version includes in-frame clones alone and lacks a portion of them. The data contain some 98,000 clones, around four fifths of them singletons. Sequencing input: peripheral blood. These receptors were obtained from a man in his sixties or seventies with acute or convalescent COVID-19.

V and J are TRBV5-5 and TRBJ1-1, with 8 bases lining up with TRBD1. After removal of 1 base from V and 12 bases from J, the junction contained 8 bases not matched to a gene. The CDR3 sequence is 13 residues long. Germline V gene sequence: CDR1 SGHKS, CDR2 YYEKEE (reference sequence). CDR3 bases: TGTGCCAGCAGCTTGCAGGGGGCCTATCTTTCTTTCTTT. Encoded protein: CASSLQGAYLSFF.

This chain links TRBV18 with TRBJ1-6; D is unclear. Germline V gives CDR1 KGHSH, CDR2 LQKENI. Trimming took 5 bases from V and 0 from J, leaving 5 bases between them. This CDR3 comprises 14 residues. CDR3 region: CASSSSSYNSPLHF. CDR3 DNA sequence: TGTGCCAGCTCATCGAGCTCCTATAATTCACCCCTCCACTTT.

The V gene is TRBV6-1, the J gene TRBJ1-2, with D possibly being TRBD1 (5 bases). The V end lost 7 bases, the J end lost 0 bases, and 15 bases lay between the germline ends. The CDR3 sequence is 15 residues long. Per the germline V gene, CDR1 is MNHNS and CDR2 is SASEGT. CDR3 nucleotide sequence: TGTGCCAGCACCCAAGGGGCAGTCTCTAACTATGGCTACACCTTC. It yields the protein CASTQGAVSNYGYTF.

The chain carries TRBV18 and TRBJ2-2; TRBD1 matches at 10 bases. This CDR3 has 16 residues. From germline, CDR1 is KGHSH and CDR2 LQKENI. The V segment lost 3 bases and the J segment 6 bases; nucleotides outside the gene matches: 7. The chain's CDR3 is CASSPRLGQGSGELFF. CDR3 in DNA: TGTGCCAGCTCACCGCGACTGGGACAGGGGTCCGGGGAGCTGTTTTTT.

The chain carries TRBV14 and TRBJ2-5; 11 positions agree with TRBD2. The CDR3 sequence is 20 residues long. Germline-derived CDR1 and CDR2 are SGHDN and FVKESK. Trimming took 0 bases from V and 2 from J; bases not matched to a gene: 14. DNA for the CDR3: TGTGCCAGCAGCCAAGAGAGGAGAGCTAGCGGGAGGCTCTCACAAGAGACCCAGTACTTC. It translates to CASSQERRASGRLSQETQYF.

The count of this clone is one. This chain joins TRBV7-9 and TRBJ2-7, with 7 bases that match TRBD1. CDR3 size: 12 residues. Unmatched junction bases numbered 9, after V lost 11 bases and J lost 5 bases. Germline CDR1 and CDR2: SEHNR and FQNEAQ (reference sequence). This CDR3 reads CAVATGFNEQYF. CDR3 DNA: TGTGCCGTCGCGACAGGGTTTAACGAGCAGTACTTC. Together with reference TRBV7-9 and TRBJ2-7, the CDR3 gives the full variable domain: DTGVSQNPRHKITKRGQNVTFRCDPISEHNRLYWYRQTLGQGPEFLTYFQNEAQLEKSRLLSDRFSAERPKGSFSTLEIQRTEQGDSAMYLCAVATGFNEQYFGPGTRLTVT.

The sample holds one count of this clone. This sequence joins TRBV5-8 and TRBJ2-3; the D gene is possibly TRBD1 (5 bases). Trimming cost V 2 bases and J 0 bases, with 10 bases left between them. Germline V gene lookup returns CDR1 SGHTS and CDR2 YDEGEE. The CDR3 extends over 15 amino acids. As DNA, the CDR3 is TGTGCCAGCAGCTTATCAGGGCTGAGCACAGATACGCAGTATTTT. Its translation is CASSLSGLSTDTQYF.

The chain recombines TRBV6-5 with TRBJ2-7, with TRBD2 matching 10 bases. The CDR3 contains 15 residues. Germline CDR1 reads MNHEY; CDR2 reads SVGAGI. Germline trimming cut 7 bases from V and 0 bases from J; bases unmatched to any gene: 6. CDR3 nucleotide sequence: TGTGCCAGCAACCTTAGCGGGAGGCCCTCCTACGAGCAGTACTTC. It encodes CASNLSGRPSYEQYF.

The CDR3 DNA sequence: TGCAGTGCTAGTGCTAGCGGGGGGTACTTAAACAATGAGCAGTTCTTC. It codes for CSASASGGYLNNEQFF. The chain carries TRBV20-1 and TRBJ2-1; the match to TRBD2 covers 11 bases. V was pared by 3 bases and J by 5 bases, with 9 bases of the junction left unmatched. The CDR3 has 16 residues. Germline V gene lookup returns CDR1 DFQATT and CDR2 SNEGSKA (reference sequence).

The chain employs TRBV5-1 and TRBJ2-1; D call uncertain. Germline CDR1 is SGHRS and CDR2 is YFSETQ. This CDR3 is 16 amino acids long. Trimming took off 6 bases at V and 6 bases at J, with 22 bases between the two ends. The DNA of the CDR3 is TGCGCCAGCACCTTTACTGCCGTGAGCCTCGGCAATGAGCAGTTCTTC. Amino acids: CASTFTAVSLGNEQFF.

The J gene is TRBJ2-2, the V gene TRBV18; 11 bases agree with TRBD2. This CDR3 is built from 16 residues. Germline lookup yields CDR1 KGHSH and CDR2 LQKENI. Losses at the gene ends were 6 bases for V and 1 base for J; bases not matched to a gene: 4. As DNA, the CDR3 is TGTGCCAGCTCCGAAGGACTAGCGGGGAACACCGGGGAGCTGTTTTTT. Its translation is CASSEGLAGNTGELFF.

This rearrangement joins TRBV27 to TRBJ1-5, with 7 bases matching TRBD1. Germline CDR1 is MNHEY and CDR2 is SMNVEV (reference sequence). This CDR3 contains 16 residues. V trimming: 6 bases; J trimming: 5 bases; junction bases outside the gene matches: 13. The CDR3 sequence is CASSPSRQGVYQPQHF. The CDR3 nucleotides read TGTGCCAGCAGCCCTTCCCGGCAGGGGGTATATCAGCCCCAGCATTTT.

The gene calls are TRBV28 and TRBJ2-7, with 12 positions matching TRBD2. The CDR3 is made up of 15 amino acids. V dropped 4 bases and J dropped 7; count of bases not matched to a gene: 8. CDR1 and CDR2 (germline): MDHEN, SYDVKM. The CDR3: CASSSRTSGIGEQYF. The CDR3 nucleotides read TGTGCCAGCAGTTCCCGGACTAGCGGGATTGGAGAGCAGTACTTC. Combining the CDR3 with reference TRBV28 and TRBJ2-7 gives the whole variable domain DVKVTQSSRYLVKRTGEKVFLECVQDMDHENMFWYRQDPGLGLRLIYFSYDVKMKEKGDIPEGYSVSREKKERFSLILESASTNQTSMYLCASSSRTSGIGEQYFGPGTRLTVT.

This chain's CDR3 is CASSFRTAYYGYTF. CDR3 bases: TGTGCCAGCAGCTTTCGGACAGCTTACTATGGCTACACCTTC. The rearrangement uses TRBV7-8 and TRBJ1-2; maybe TRBD1 (6 bases). The CDR3 spans 14 residues. Trimming took off 3 bases at V and 3 bases at J, with 11 bases between the two ends. The germline gives CDR1 SGHVS, CDR2 FQNEAQ.

This clone was observed a single time. The chain couples TRBV30 to TRBJ2-1; tentative D call: TRBD1 (5 bases). Germline V gene sequence: CDR1 GTSNPN, CDR2 SVGIG (reference sequence). The ends were cut back, 3 bases at V and 10 bases at J, with 13 bases in the middle. There are 12 residues in the CDR3. CDR3 sequence: CAWRGYRTEQFF. The CDR3 DNA reads TGTGCCTGGAGGGGATACAGGACCGAGCAGTTCTTC.

A single count supports this clone. This chain links TRBV14 with TRBJ2-1; no clear D gene. Trimming removed 5 bases at V and 7 bases at J, with 9 bases between. CDR1 and CDR2 from the germline V gene are SGHDN and FVKESK. CDR3 length equals 12 residues. The CDR3 spells CASSSLRNEQFF. The CDR3 DNA reads TGTGCCAGCAGCTCCTTACGGAATGAGCAGTTCTTC.

The chain joins TRBV2 to TRBJ1-1; D is uncertain. This CDR3 contains 15 residues. The V gene's germline CDR1 is SNHLY and CDR2 FYNNEI. The V and J ends lost 7 bases and 7 bases respectively, with 22 bases between them. CDR3 protein: CASTKRIGIEGEAFF. In DNA, the CDR3 is TGTGCCAGCACTAAGAGGATCGGCATAGAGGGTGAAGCTTTCTTT.

The chain combines TRBV5-1 with TRBJ1-1, with D possibly TRBD1 on 6 matching bases. CDR3 length: 14 residues. Germline CDR1 is SGHRS and CDR2 is YFSETQ. V was clipped by 6 bases and J by 1 base, with 13 bases between them. The chain's CDR3 is CASIQGPGNTEAFF. The CDR3, as DNA: TGCGCCAGCATACAGGGTCCGGGGAACACTGAAGCTTTCTTT.

This clone is a singleton in its sample. The rearrangement links TRBV3-1 (or the pseudogene TRBV3-2) to TRBJ2-7; 7 bases agree with TRBD1. Germline CDR1 and CDR2: LGHDT and YNNKEL (reference sequence). V lost 0 bases and J lost 7; bases outside the gene matches: 9. This CDR3 has 15 residues. This CDR3 reads CASSQDTDRAWEQYF. The CDR3 DNA reads TGTGCCAGCAGCCAAGATACCGACAGGGCCTGGGAGCAGTACTTC.

The V gene is TRBV5-5, the J gene TRBJ2-1; 7 bases agree with TRBD1. V dropped 4 bases and J dropped 9; count of bases not matched to a gene: 4. Looked up from germline, CDR1 is SGHKS and CDR2 is YYEKEE (reference sequence). The CDR3 is 12 residues long. The CDR3 loop reads CASSLTGFEQFF. The CDR3 DNA follows: TGTGCCAGCAGCCTGACAGGGTTTGAGCAGTTCTTC.

The chain has TRBV4-3 and TRBJ1-4; D uncertain. The CDR3 has 15 amino acids. CDR1 is LGHNA and CDR2 is YSLEER in the germline V gene. V lost 0 bases, J lost 8 bases, and 13 bases lay in between. The CDR3 DNA reads TGCGCCAGCAGCCAAGAAGAAAGAACGGGAGAAAAACTGTTTTTT. It encodes CASSQEERTGEKLFF.

This clone was observed a handful of times. The chain combines TRBV30 with TRBJ1-5, with a weak D call TRBD1 (6 bases). The V gene's germline CDR1 is GTSNPN and CDR2 SVGIG (reference sequence). Deletions cut 2 bases from V and 6 bases from J, with 11 bases between. This CDR3 spans 13 amino acids. CDR3 in DNA: TGTGCCTGGAGTAAGGGGGGGACTCAGCCCCAGCATTTT. This sequence encodes CAWSKGGTQPQHF.

The chain has TRBV6-2 or TRBV6-3 and TRBJ1-5; D is possibly TRBD1 (5 bases). Germline-derived CDR1 and CDR2 are MNHEY and SVGEGT. The CDR3 is 15 amino acids. Deletions cut 0 bases from V and 7 bases from J, with 13 bases between. CDR3 nucleotide sequence: TGTGCCAGCAGTTACTCGATGTCGGGGGGACAGCCCCAGCATTTT. This translates into CASSYSMSGGQPQHF.

The chain is built from TRBV19 and TRBJ2-1, with D perhaps TRBD2 (5 bases). This CDR3 contains 13 residues. CDR1 is LNHDA and CDR2 is SQIVND in the germline V gene (reference sequence). V was trimmed by 4 bases and J by 8 bases, leaving 12 bases between them. The CDR3 loop reads CASSRSTRDEQFF. CDR3 sequence (DNA): TGTGCCAGTAGTAGGTCAACTAGGGATGAGCAGTTCTTC.